This T cell receptor (beta chain) was recorded in a study of blood T cell repertoires in COVID-19. Study context: In each case, the material was cDNA or gDNA derived from T cells, B-cell-depleted T cells, or PBMCs.

This clone was recorded only once. Participants, 18 to 89 years old, spanned 24 US areas. Original analysis: Estimated nucleated cell counts came from reference gene primer amplification. Sequencing used immunoSEQ multiplex PCR; TCRdb keeps in-frame clones, though not all of them. V and J calls and clone size are copied from that table; D and trimming were computed from the DNA. Of fewer than 350,000 clones listed, roughly 89% were seen once; the top ten hold about 1.7%. CDR3 length: 13 amino acids. Germline V lookup: CDR1 WNHNN, CDR2 SYGVQD (reference sequence). The V gene end was trimmed by 6 bases and the J gene end by 4 bases; junction bases not matched to a gene: 5.

Sequenced material: PBMCs or T cells enriched from blood (not recorded which). This clonotype was sampled from a woman aged 18-29 years with acute COVID-19. The chain is built from TRBV10-1 and TRBJ1-1; 7 nucleotides line up with TRBD1. CDR3 DNA: TGCGCCAGCAGAGCCGACAGGGCCACTGAAGCTTTCTTT. Translation: CASRADRATEAFF.